One and the same sample provided the 25 T cell receptor beta chains below, sequenced in a study of T cell responses to AZD1222 COVID-19 vaccine. Sequenced by immunoSEQ multiplex PCR; TCRdb stores in-frame clones only, minus some. This repertoire shows 140,000 to 150,000 clones, roughly nine tenths found once; its top ten account for under 2%. The specimen was peripheral blood, collected on day 0 of AZD1222 vaccination. The origin of the receptors is an adult in good health.

Details on this clone: One end of the junction does not line up with germline, which may come from a read error. The V and J genes are TRBV19 and TRBJ1-5, with 7 nucleotides matching TRBD1. CDR3 length: 13 amino acids. CDR1 LNHDA and CDR2 SQIVND come from the germline V gene (reference sequence). CDR3 sequence: CASKGGGKQPQHF. The CDR3 DNA follows: TGTGCCAGTAAGGGAGGGGGCAAACAGCCCCAGCATTTT.

V and J are TRBV7-6 and TRBJ2-5; D may correspond to TRBD1 or TRBD2 (5 bases each). The V and J ends lost 5 bases and 4 bases respectively, with 11 bases between them. The CDR3 contains 13 residues. In germline, CDR1 is SGHVS, CDR2 FNYEAQ. CDR3 amino acids: CASSGGEGETQYF. The CDR3 coding sequence is TGTGCCAGCAGCGGGGGAGAGGGAGAGACCCAGTACTTC.

The genes are TRBV10-3 and TRBJ1-6; D gene uncertain. Trimming took 6 bases from V and 7 from J, leaving 7 bases between them. CDR3 length equals 12 residues. Germline V gene data show CDR1 as ENHRY and CDR2 as SYGVKD. The CDR3: CAIRTLNSPLHF. As DNA, the CDR3 is TGTGCCATCAGGACGCTGAATTCACCCCTCCACTTT.

The gene calls are TRBV3-1 (or the pseudogene TRBV3-2) and TRBJ2-7; no clear D gene. CDR3 length: 13 amino acids. Deletions cut 1 base from V and 6 bases from J, with 10 bases between. The germline V gene has CDR1 LGHDT and CDR2 YNNKEL (reference sequence). In nucleotides, the CDR3 is TGTGCCAGCAGCCAAGCAGCGTCCGGCGAGCAGTACTTC. This gives the protein CASSQAASGEQYF.

The rearrangement links TRBV5-1 to TRBJ2-7, with 10 bases that match TRBD2. V shed 7 bases and J 7 bases; nucleotides not matched to a gene: 8. This CDR3 has 13 amino acids. The germline gives CDR1 SGHRS, CDR2 YFSETQ. Here the CDR3 DNA reads TGCGCCAGCGGAGCTAGCGGGGGAGGAGAGCAGTACTTC. Translated, it gives CASGASGGGEQYF.

The chain links TRBV13 to TRBJ2-5; the D is unclear. Trimming shortened V by 1 base and J by 1 base, and 7 bases separated the two germline ends. Germline V gene lookup returns CDR1 PRHDT and CDR2 FYEKMQ (reference sequence). This CDR3 spans 14 amino acids. The CDR3 here is CASSLDHSQETQYF. The CDR3 coding sequence is TGTGCCAGCAGCTTAGACCACAGCCAAGAGACCCAGTACTTC.

This chain joins TRBV7-9 and TRBJ1-1; no clear D gene. With 4 bases removed from V and 1 base from J, the gap between germline ends came to 13 bases. The germline V gene has CDR1 SEHNR and CDR2 FQNEAQ (reference sequence). This CDR3 spans 15 amino acids. CDR3 nucleotide sequence: TGTGCCAGCAGCTCCGGTTCGAACAGGAACACTGAAGCTTTCTTT. Translating gives CASSSGSNRNTEAFF.

Only a few counts were recorded for this clone. The chain carries TRBV7-3 and TRBJ2-1; 8 bases line up with TRBD2. The germline V gene has CDR1 SGHTA and CDR2 FQGTGA. CDR3 size: 17 residues. V lost 5 bases and J lost 8; bases outside the gene matches: 17. This CDR3 reads CASSHGSGGRNSYEQFF. DNA for the CDR3: TGTGCCAGCAGCCACGGTTCGGGGGGGCGCAACTCCTATGAGCAGTTCTTC.

The J gene is TRBJ2-7, the V gene TRBV5-1, with D perhaps given as TRBD1 or TRBD2 (6 bases each). The CDR3 is 14 amino acids. The V gene's germline CDR1 is SGHRS and CDR2 YFSETQ. V lost 2 bases to trimming and J lost 1 base, with 10 bases between them. The CDR3 bases are TGCGCCAGCAGCTTACAGGGACTTTCCTACGAGCAGTACTTC. This codes for CASSLQGLSYEQYF. Full variable domain (rest looked up from reference TRBV5-1 and TRBJ2-7): KAGVTQTPRYLIKTRGQQVTLSCSPISGHRSVSWYQQTPGQGLQFLFEYFSETQRNKGNFPGRFSGRQFSNSRSEMNVSTLELGDSALYLCASSLQGLSYEQYFGPGTRLTVT.

The V gene is TRBV27, the J gene TRBJ1-2; 8 nucleotides agree with TRBD1. J gave up 4 bases and V 6 bases, and 10 bases lay outside the gene matches. The V gene's germline CDR1 is MNHEY and CDR2 SMNVEV (reference sequence). The CDR3 contains 15 residues. CDR3 sequence (DNA): TGTGCCAGCAGACCTTTGGACAGGGACGGCTATGGCTACACCTTC. Translated, it gives CASRPLDRDGYGYTF.

The V gene is TRBV13, the J gene TRBJ1-2; D is perhaps TRBD1 (5 bases). With 2 bases removed from V and 8 bases from J, the gap between germline ends came to 9 bases. Germline assignment: CDR1 PRHDT and CDR2 FYEKMQ (reference sequence). The CDR3 totals 12 residues. The CDR3 DNA sequence: TGTGCCAGCAGCTTAACCGCAGGGGGCTACACCTTC. It codes for CASSLTAGGYTF.

The chain combines TRBV24-1 with TRBJ2-7, with 8 bases lining up with TRBD1. This CDR3 spans 15 amino acids. Germline CDR1 and CDR2: KGHDR and SFDVKD. J was trimmed by 4 bases and V by 4 bases; bases with no gene match: 8. CDR3 DNA sequence: TGTGCCACCAGTGACCCTGGGACAGGACAGTACGAGCAGTACTTC. This sequence encodes CATSDPGTGQYEQYF.

V is TRBV7-9 and J is TRBJ2-5; D may correspond to TRBD1 or TRBD2 (5 bases each). Germline CDR1 reads SEHNR; CDR2 reads FQNEAQ (reference sequence). The CDR3 runs to 12 residues. The V end was cut by 6 bases, the J end by 5 bases, with 10 bases between. The chain's CDR3 is CASSSWGETQYF. Written as DNA, the CDR3 is TGTGCCAGCAGTTCCTGGGGGGAGACCCAGTACTTC.

The J gene is TRBJ1-5, the V gene TRBV19, with D unclear. Germline CDR1 LNHDA, CDR2 SQIVND (reference sequence). The CDR3 length is 13 residues. V was clipped by 3 bases and J by 5 bases, with 8 bases between them. CDR3 sequence (DNA): TGTGCCAGTAGTATCACCGGCGATCAGCCCCAGCATTTT. Its translation is CASSITGDQPQHF.

The chain links TRBV4-1 to TRBJ2-1; D could derive from TRBD1 or TRBD2 (5 bases each). Trimming took 1 base from V and 0 from J, leaving 10 bases between them. This CDR3 region has 16 residues. CDR1 is MGHRA, CDR2 YSYEKL, per germline. The DNA for the CDR3 is TGCGCCAGCAGCCAAGGGGGACCTTTCTCCTACAATGAGCAGTTCTTC. This encodes CASSQGGPFSYNEQFF.

The rearrangement joins TRBV5-8 to TRBJ1-3; D gene uncertain. V gave up 2 bases and J gave up 0 bases, with 9 bases separating them. The germline gives CDR1 SGHTS, CDR2 YDEGEE. The CDR3 contains 15 residues. The CDR3 coding sequence is TGTGCCAGCAGCTTAGGACCGAGCTCTGGAAACACCATATATTTT. It encodes CASSLGPSSGNTIYF.

The chain links TRBV19 to TRBJ1-1; 8 bases line up with TRBD1. The CDR3 extends over 15 amino acids. Germline CDR1 reads LNHDA; CDR2 reads SQIVND (reference sequence). The trim removed 4 bases at V and 3 bases at J, leaving 7 bases unmatched. For the CDR3, the DNA is TGTGCCAGTAGTAGTCCAGGGGGCGGGGACACTGAAGCTTTCTTT. Translating gives CASSSPGGGDTEAFF.

The rearrangement links TRBV6-5 to TRBJ1-2; D possibly corresponds to TRBD1 (6 bases). Trimming cost V 6 bases and J 3 bases, with 8 bases left between them. Germline V gene sequence: CDR1 MNHEY, CDR2 SVGAGI. This CDR3 spans 12 amino acids. CDR3 amino acids: CASSGGDYGYTF. In nucleotides, the CDR3 is TGTGCCAGCAGCGGGGGCGACTATGGCTACACCTTC.

The chain is built from TRBV28 and TRBJ2-7; D is unresolved. V was clipped by 5 bases and J by 2 bases, with 13 bases between them. Germline CDR1 reads MDHEN; CDR2 reads SYDVKM. The CDR3 covers 14 residues. CDR3 region: CASSRSPGTYEQYF. Here the CDR3 DNA reads TGTGCCAGCAGTCGTTCGCCAGGTACCTACGAGCAGTACTTC. The full variable domain, completed using reference TRBV28 and TRBJ2-7, is DVKVTQSSRYLVKRTGEKVFLECVQDMDHENMFWYRQDPGLGLRLIYFSYDVKMKEKGDIPEGYSVSREKKERFSLILESASTNQTSMYLCASSRSPGTYEQYFGPGTRLTVT.

The chain recombines TRBV18 with TRBJ2-3; no clear D gene. Trimming stripped 3 bases from V and 6 bases from J, with 7 bases between. CDR1 and CDR2 from the germline V gene are KGHSH and LQKENI. The CDR3 runs to 12 residues. Written as DNA, the CDR3 is TGTGCCAGCTCACCGACTGAGGATACGCAGTATTTT. Translation: CASSPTEDTQYF.

The chain couples TRBV2 to TRBJ1-3; the D gene is possibly TRBD1 (5 bases). The CDR3 spans 16 residues. Trimming stripped 2 bases from V and 0 bases from J, with 11 bases between. From germline, CDR1 is SNHLY and CDR2 FYNNEI. The CDR3 DNA reads TGTGCCAGCAGTGAATATGGGGCCAGCTCTGGAAACACCATATATTTT. As protein: CASSEYGASSGNTIYF.

This sequence joins TRBV7-6 and TRBJ2-5; TRBD1 matches at 7 bases. The CDR3 contains 15 residues. The V and J ends lost 5 bases and 2 bases, in that order; junction bases with no gene match: 8. Germline CDR1 is SGHVS and CDR2 is FNYEAQ. CDR3 loop: CASSRNRGPQETQYF. The DNA for the CDR3 is TGTGCCAGCAGCCGTAACAGGGGTCCGCAAGAGACCCAGTACTTC.

The V and J genes are TRBV5-5 and TRBJ1-2; D gene ambiguous. Trimming shortened V by 4 bases and J by 0 bases, and 7 bases separated the two germline ends. There are 13 residues in the CDR3. The germline gives CDR1 SGHKS, CDR2 YYEKEE (reference sequence). For the CDR3, the DNA is TGTGCCAGCAGCCCTCTAGCTAACTATGGCTACACCTTC. Amino acid sequence: CASSPLANYGYTF.

The chain links TRBV10-3 to TRBJ1-1; 7 positions match TRBD1. This CDR3 region has 12 residues. Germline trimming cut 9 bases from V and 0 bases from J; bases unmatched to any gene: 1. CDR1 is ENHRY and CDR2 is SYGVKD in the germline V gene. CDR3: CAIGTVNTEAFF. Here the CDR3 DNA reads TGTGCCATAGGGACAGTGAACACTGAAGCTTTCTTT.

The chain employs TRBV12-3 or TRBV12-4 and TRBJ2-7; D is undetermined. V lost 5 bases and J 2 bases, leaving 7 bases between the germline ends. The CDR3 consists of 12 residues. This chain's CDR3 is CASSTPPYEQYF. CDR3 bases: TGTGCCAGCAGTACACCGCCCTACGAGCAGTACTTC.